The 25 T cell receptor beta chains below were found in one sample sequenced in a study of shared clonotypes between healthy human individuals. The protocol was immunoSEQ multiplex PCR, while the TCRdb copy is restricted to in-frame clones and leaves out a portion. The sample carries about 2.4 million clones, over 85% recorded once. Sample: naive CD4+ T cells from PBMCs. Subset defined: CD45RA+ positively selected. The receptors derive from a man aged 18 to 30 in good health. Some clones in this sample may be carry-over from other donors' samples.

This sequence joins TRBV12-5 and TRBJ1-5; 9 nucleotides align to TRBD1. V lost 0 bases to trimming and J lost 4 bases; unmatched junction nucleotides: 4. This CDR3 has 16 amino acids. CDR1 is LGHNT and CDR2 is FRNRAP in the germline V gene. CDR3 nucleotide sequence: TGTGCTAGTGGTTTGGTCGGACAGGGGCAGAATCAGCCCCAGCATTTT. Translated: CASGLVGQGQNQPQHF.

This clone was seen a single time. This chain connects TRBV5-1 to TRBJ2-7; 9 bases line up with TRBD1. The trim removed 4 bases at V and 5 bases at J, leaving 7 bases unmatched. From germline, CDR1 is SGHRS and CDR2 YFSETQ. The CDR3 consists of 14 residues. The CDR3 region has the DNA TGCGCCAGCAGCCTTCCGGGACAGGGTAACGAGCAGTACTTC. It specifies CASSLPGQGNEQYF. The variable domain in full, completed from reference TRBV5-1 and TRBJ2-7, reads KAGVTQTPRYLIKTRGQQVTLSCSPISGHRSVSWYQQTPGQGLQFLFEYFSETQRNKGNFPGRFSGRQFSNSRSEMNVSTLELGDSALYLCASSLPGQGNEQYFGPGTRLTVT.

For the CDR3, the DNA is TGCGCCAGCAGCTTGGTGGGGGTCCCAACTAATGAAAAACTGTTTTTT. Amino acid sequence: CASSLVGVPTNEKLFF. The chain has TRBV5-1 and TRBJ1-4, with D possibly being TRBD1 (5 bases). With 0 bases removed from V and 0 bases from J, the gap between germline ends came to 9 bases. Per germline, CDR1 SGHRS and CDR2 YFSETQ. The CDR3 is 16 amino acids.

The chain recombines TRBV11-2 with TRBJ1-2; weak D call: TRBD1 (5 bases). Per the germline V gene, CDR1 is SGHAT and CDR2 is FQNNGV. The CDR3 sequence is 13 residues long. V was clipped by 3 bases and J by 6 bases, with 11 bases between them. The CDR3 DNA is TGTGCCAGCAGCTTCAGGGTTAGCGATGGCTACACCTTC. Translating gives CASSFRVSDGYTF. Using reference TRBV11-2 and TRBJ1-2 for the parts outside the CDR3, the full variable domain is EAGVAQSPRYKIIEKRQSVAFWCNPISGHATLYWYQQILGQGPKLLIQFQNNGVVDDSQLPKDRFSAERLKGVDSTLKIQPAKLEDSAVYLCASSFRVSDGYTFGSGTRLTVV.

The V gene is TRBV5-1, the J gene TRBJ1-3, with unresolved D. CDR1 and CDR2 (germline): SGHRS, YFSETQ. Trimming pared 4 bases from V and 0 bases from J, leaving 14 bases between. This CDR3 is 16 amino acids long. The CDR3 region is CASSLYLGISGNTIYF. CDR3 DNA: TGCGCCAGCAGCCTATACCTGGGGATCTCTGGAAACACCATATATTTT. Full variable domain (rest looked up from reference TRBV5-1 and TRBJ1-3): KAGVTQTPRYLIKTRGQQVTLSCSPISGHRSVSWYQQTPGQGLQFLFEYFSETQRNKGNFPGRFSGRQFSNSRSEMNVSTLELGDSALYLCASSLYLGISGNTIYFGEGSWLTVV.

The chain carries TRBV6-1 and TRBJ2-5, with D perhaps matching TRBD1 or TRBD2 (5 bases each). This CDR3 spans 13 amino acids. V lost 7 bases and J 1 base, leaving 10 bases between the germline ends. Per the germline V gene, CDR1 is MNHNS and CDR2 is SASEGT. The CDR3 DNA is TGTGCCAGCAACCCCGGGGCCCAAGAGACCCAGTACTTC. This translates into CASNPGAQETQYF.

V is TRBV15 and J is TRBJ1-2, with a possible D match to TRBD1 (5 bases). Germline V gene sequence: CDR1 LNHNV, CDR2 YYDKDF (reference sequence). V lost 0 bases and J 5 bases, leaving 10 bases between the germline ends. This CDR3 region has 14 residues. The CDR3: CATSRDIGAYGYTF. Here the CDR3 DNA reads TGTGCCACCAGCAGAGATATCGGGGCTTATGGCTACACCTTC.

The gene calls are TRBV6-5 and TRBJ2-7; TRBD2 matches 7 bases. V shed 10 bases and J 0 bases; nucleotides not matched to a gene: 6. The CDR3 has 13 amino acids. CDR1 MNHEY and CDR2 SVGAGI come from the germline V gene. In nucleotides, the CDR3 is TGTGCCACCACAGCGGGAAACTCCTACGAGCAGTACTTC. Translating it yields CATTAGNSYEQYF.

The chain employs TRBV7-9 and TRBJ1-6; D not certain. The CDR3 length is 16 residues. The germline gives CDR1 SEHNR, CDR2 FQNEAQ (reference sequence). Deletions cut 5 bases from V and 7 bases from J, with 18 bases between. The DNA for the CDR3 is TGTGCCAGCAGCACGTGGCTTGGTCTCCGGAATTCACCCCTCCACTTT. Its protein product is CASSTWLGLRNSPLHF.

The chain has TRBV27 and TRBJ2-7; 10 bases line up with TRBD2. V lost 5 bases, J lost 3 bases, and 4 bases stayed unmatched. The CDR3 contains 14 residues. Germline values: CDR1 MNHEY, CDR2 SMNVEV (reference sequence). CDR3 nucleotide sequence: TGTGCCAGCAGTGTCGGACTAGCGGTCTACGAGCAGTACTTC. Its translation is CASSVGLAVYEQYF.

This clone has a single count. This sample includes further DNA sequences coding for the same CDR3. CDR3 sequence reads: CASSFRGTDTQYF. The DNA for the CDR3 is TGTGCCAGCAGCTTTCGGGGAACAGATACGCAGTATTTT. The rearrangement joins TRBV7-2 to TRBJ2-3, with D possibly TRBD2 on 5 matching bases. This CDR3 region has 13 residues. The ends were cut back, 3 bases at V and 3 bases at J, with 7 bases in the middle. Germline values: CDR1 SGHTA, CDR2 FQGNSA. Variable domain in full (rest from reference TRBV7-2 and TRBJ2-3): GAGVSQSPSNKVTEKGKDVELRCDPISGHTALYWYRQSLGQGLEFLIYFQGNSAPDKSGLPSDRFSAERTGGSVSTLTIQRTQQEDSAVYLCASSFRGTDTQYFGPGTRLTVL.

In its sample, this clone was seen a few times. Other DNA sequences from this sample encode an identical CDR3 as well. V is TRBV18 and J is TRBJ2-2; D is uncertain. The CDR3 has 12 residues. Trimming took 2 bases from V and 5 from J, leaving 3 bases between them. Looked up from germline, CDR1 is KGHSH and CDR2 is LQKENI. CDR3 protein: CASSPFTGELFF. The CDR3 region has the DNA TGTGCCAGCTCACCATTTACCGGGGAGCTGTTTTTT.

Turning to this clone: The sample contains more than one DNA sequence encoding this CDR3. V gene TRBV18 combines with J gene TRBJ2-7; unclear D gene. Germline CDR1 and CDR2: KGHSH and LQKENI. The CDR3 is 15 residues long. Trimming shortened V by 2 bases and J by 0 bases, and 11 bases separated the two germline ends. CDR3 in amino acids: CASSPIRLPSYEQYF. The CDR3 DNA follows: TGTGCCAGCTCACCAATCCGGCTACCCTCCTACGAGCAGTACTTC. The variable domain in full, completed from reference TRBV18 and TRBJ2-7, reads NAGVMQNPRHLVRRRGQEARLRCSPMKGHSHVYWYRQLPEEGLKFMVYLQKENIIDESGMPKERFSAEFPKEGPSILRIQQVVRGDSAAYFCASSPIRLPSYEQYFGPGTRLTVT.

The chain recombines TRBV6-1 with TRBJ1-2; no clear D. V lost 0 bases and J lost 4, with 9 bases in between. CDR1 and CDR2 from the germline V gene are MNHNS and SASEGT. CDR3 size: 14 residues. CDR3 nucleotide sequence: TGTGCCAGCAGTGAAGCTGGGCAGACCTATGGCTACACCTTC. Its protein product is CASSEAGQTYGYTF.

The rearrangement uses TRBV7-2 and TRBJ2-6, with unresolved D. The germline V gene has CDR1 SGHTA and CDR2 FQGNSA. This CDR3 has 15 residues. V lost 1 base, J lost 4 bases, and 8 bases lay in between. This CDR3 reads CASSLVLSGANVLTF. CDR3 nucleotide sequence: TGTGCCAGCAGCTTAGTTCTGAGCGGGGCCAACGTCCTGACTTTC.

Written as DNA, the CDR3 is TGCAGTGTTCCACCTCCCTACGAGCAGTACTTC. Protein sequence: CSVPPPYEQYF. V gene TRBV20-1 combines with J gene TRBJ2-7, with D hard to call. The CDR3 covers 11 residues. V shed 7 bases and J shed 2 bases, with 9 bases lying between them. From germline, CDR1 is DFQATT and CDR2 SNEGSKA (reference sequence).

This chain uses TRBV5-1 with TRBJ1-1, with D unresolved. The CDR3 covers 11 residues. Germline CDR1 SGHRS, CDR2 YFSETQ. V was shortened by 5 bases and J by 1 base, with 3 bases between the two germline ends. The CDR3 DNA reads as TGCGCCAGCAGTGAGAACACTGAAGCTTTCTTT. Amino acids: CASSENTEAFF.

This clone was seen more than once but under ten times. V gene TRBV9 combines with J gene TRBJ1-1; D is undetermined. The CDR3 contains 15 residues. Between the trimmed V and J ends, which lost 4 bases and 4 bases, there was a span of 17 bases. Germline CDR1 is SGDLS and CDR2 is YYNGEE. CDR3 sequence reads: CASSPDGVSSTEAFF. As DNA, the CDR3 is TGTGCCAGCAGCCCGGACGGGGTGTCTTCCACTGAAGCTTTCTTT.

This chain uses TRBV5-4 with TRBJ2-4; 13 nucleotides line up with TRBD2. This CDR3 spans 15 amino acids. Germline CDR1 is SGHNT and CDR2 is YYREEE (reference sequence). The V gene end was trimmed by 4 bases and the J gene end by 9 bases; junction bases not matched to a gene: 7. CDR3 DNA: TGTGCCAGCAGCCACAGGACTAGCGGGAGTGGCATTCAGTACTTC. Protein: CASSHRTSGSGIQYF.

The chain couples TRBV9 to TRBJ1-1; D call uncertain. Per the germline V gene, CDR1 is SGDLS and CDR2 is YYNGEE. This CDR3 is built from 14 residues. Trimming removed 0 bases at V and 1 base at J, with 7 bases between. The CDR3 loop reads CASSVEPQNTEAFF. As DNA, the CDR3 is TGTGCCAGCAGCGTAGAACCGCAGAACACTGAAGCTTTCTTT.

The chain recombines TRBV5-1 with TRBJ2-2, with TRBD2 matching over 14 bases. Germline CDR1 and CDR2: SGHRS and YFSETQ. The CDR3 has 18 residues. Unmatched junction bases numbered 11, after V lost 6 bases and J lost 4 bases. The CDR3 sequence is CASTGTSGSAGGTGELFF. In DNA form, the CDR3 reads TGCGCCAGCACTGGGACTAGCGGGAGCGCTGGGGGCACCGGGGAGCTGTTTTTT.

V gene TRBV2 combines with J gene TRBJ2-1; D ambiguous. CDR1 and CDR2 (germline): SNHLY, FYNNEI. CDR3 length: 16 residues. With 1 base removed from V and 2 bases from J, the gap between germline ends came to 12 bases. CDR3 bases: TGTGCCAGCAGTGAAGTCGCGCTGAACACCTACAATGAGCAGTTCTTC. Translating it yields CASSEVALNTYNEQFF.

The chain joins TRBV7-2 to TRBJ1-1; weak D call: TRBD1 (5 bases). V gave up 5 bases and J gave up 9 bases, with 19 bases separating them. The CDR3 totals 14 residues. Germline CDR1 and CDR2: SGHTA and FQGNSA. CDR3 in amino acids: CASSLLGDASQAFF. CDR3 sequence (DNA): TGTGCCAGCAGCCTGTTAGGGGACGCTAGCCAAGCTTTCTTT.

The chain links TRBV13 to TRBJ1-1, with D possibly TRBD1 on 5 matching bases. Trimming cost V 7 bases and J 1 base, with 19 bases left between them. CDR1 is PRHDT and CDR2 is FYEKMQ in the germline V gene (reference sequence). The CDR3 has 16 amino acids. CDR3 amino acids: CASTSLTRQRNTEAFF. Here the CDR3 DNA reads TGTGCCAGCACCTCCCTAACTCGACAGAGGAACACTGAAGCTTTCTTT.

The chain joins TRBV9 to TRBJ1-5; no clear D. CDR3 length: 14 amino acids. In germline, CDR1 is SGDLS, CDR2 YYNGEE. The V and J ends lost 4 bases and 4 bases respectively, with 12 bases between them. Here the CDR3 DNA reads TGTGCCAGCAGCCCAGAATTAGGAAATCAGCCCCAGCATTTT. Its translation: CASSPELGNQPQHF.